This TCR beta chain was obtained from a study of blood T cell repertoires in COVID-19. There are 13 residues in the CDR3. The germline CDR1 and CDR2 sequences are LNHDA and SQIVND (reference sequence). V lost 1 base and J lost 2, with 6 bases in between. Libraries were prepared by immunoSEQ multiplex PCR; TCRdb keeps only in-frame clonotypes and omits some of them. The table records about 130,000 clones, roughly 80% of them present only once. The source is a middle-aged man who had recovered from COVID-19. Sequences were obtained from PBMCs or T cells enriched from blood (not recorded which). V is TRBV19 and J is TRBJ2-7; D not resolved. This CDR3 reads CASSIGAAYEQYF. CDR3 coding DNA: TGTGCCAGTAGTATAGGGGCAGCCTACGAGCAGTACTTC.